This T cell receptor (beta chain) was obtained from a study of control samples from healthy donors and cancer patients. Profiling relied on immunoSEQ multiplex PCR, and the TCRdb table lists in-frame clones only, not all of them. The sample contains about 38,000 clones, over 70% of which appear only once. V was shortened by 1 base and J by 0 bases, with 7 bases between the two germline ends. The germline V gene encodes CDR1 LGHNT and CDR2 FRNRAP. This CDR3 comprises 14 residues. The sequencing sample was made of PBMCs. V and J are TRBV12-5 and TRBJ2-7; no firm D call. This TCR was recovered from a woman aged 55-69 years with lung cancer. The CDR3 nucleotides are TGTGCTAGTGGTTTGGGCAGATCCTCCTACGAGCAGTACTTC. Protein sequence: CASGLGRSSYEQYF. The full variable domain, with the rest looked up from reference TRBV12-5 and TRBJ2-7, is DARVTQTPRHKVTEMGQEVTMRCQPILGHNTVFWYRQTMMQGLELLAYFRNRAPLDDSGMPKDRFSAEMPDATLATLKIQPSEPRDSAVYFCASGLGRSSYEQYFGPGTRLTVT.